Given below is one T cell receptor (beta chain) in context. Its antigen is currently unknown. The data belong to a study of shared clonotypes between healthy human individuals. As for the study in general: CD4 naive and memory got three plates each, CD8 naive two, CD8 memory one. Study outcomes and limitations: The generation probabilities recorded for non-shared clonotypes fell below those of clonotypes shared by all four donors.

V gave up 1 base and J gave up 2 bases, with 6 bases separating them. This CDR3 region has 12 residues. Germline V gene lookup returns CDR1 GTSNPN and CDR2 SVGIG (reference sequence). Using immunoSEQ multiplex PCR, the repertoire was profiled, and TCRdb retains in-frame clones only, with some absent. The top ten hold roughly 1.7% of the sample, which has about 2.2 million clones, just over 90% seen once. Cells designated naive CD8 were CD45RO-negative and were positively selected for CCR7, with terminally differentiated effector memory CD45RA+ cells excluded. The V and J genes are TRBV30 and TRBJ2-7; D not certain. The sequence was obtained from a man aged 18 to 29 in good health. Some clones in this sample may be carry-over from other donors' samples. The sequencing sample was made of naive CD8+ T cells from PBMCs. CDR3: CAWSGKTYEQYF. CDR3 nucleotide sequence: TGTGCCTGGAGTGGGAAGACCTACGAGCAGTACTTC.